Given below is one T cell receptor beta chain in context. Its antigen is not known. This entry comes from a study of cytomegalovirus exposure and HLA in healthy donors. General study findings and limits: The study listed some 160 cytomegalovirus-associated TCR beta chains. Reports credit the classifier with highly specific, highly sensitive diagnosis of cytomegalovirus status. The CMV antigen specificity of a few CMV-associated chains was confirmed through in vitro analysis.

CDR3 length equals 17 residues. The junction had 10 bases not matched to a gene; V was cut back by 1 base and J by 2 bases. CDR1 is SGHRS and CDR2 is YFSETQ in the germline V gene. Produced via immunoSEQ multiplex PCR; TCRdb's table is partial and in-frame only. The sample records 120,000 to 150,000 clones, approximately 91% being singletons. The specimen sequenced was PBMCs. This chain uses TRBV5-1 with TRBJ2-7, with 9 positions matching TRBD1. The receptor was derived from a man aged 18-30 years in good health and CMV-seronegative. CDR3 DNA: TGCGCCAGCAGCTTGTTGCTACAGGGGGCTTTTCCCTACGAGCAGTACTTC. It specifies CASSLLLQGAFPYEQYF.